This T cell receptor beta chain was observed in a study of regulatory T cells in long-lasting Graves disease. Study at large: Duration of antithyroid drug therapy among newly diagnosed Graves' patients was under 3 months.

The time point was: newly diagnosed GD, antithyroid drugs for less than 3 months. Generation of the TCR library employed RNA extracted from PBMCs. CDR3 length: 15 amino acids. Germline values: CDR1 KGHDR, CDR2 SFDVKD. V trimming: 4 bases; J trimming: 4 bases; junction bases outside the gene matches: 5. Through Arm-PCR of CDR3 regions and iRepertoire HTBI primers, TCR beta libraries were built. TCRdb processed the multiplex PCR reads anew with MiXCR; each CDR3 protein has one entry. Of about 450,000 distinct CDR3 sequences detected, less than 15% appear once; the ten largest clones hold approximately 15%. This clonotype was counted at least ten times. Separately, the same data were catalogued under a study of T cells in Graves' hyperthyroidism and ophthalmopathy. That source notes: In patients aged 18 to 65, hyperthyroidism was newly diagnosed, with duration under 2 months. TCR CDR3 regions were first amplified by RT-PCR with HTBI primers. Progression to ophthalmopathy was predicted a median of 6.5 months early.

Sequencing used peripheral blood mononuclear cells (PBMCs), obtained at new diagnosis, from a patient treated with antithyroid drugs. The receptor was derived from a woman aged 50 to 60 with Graves disease. The chain combines TRBV24-1 with TRBJ2-1, with 8 bases identical to TRBD1. CDR3 DNA sequence: TGTGCCACCAGTGAGCCCGGGACAGGATACAATGAGCAGTTCTTC. This translates into CATSEPGTGYNEQFF.